This TCR beta chain was observed in a study of blood T cell repertoires in COVID-19. Study summary: Sites in the United States, Italy and Spain provided acute and convalescent COVID-19 samples.

Seattle patient enrollment occurred during active infection, with longitudinal follow-up thereafter. Profiling relied on immunoSEQ multiplex PCR, and the TCRdb table lists in-frame clones only, not all of them. The sample has approximately 160,000 clones, around 83% seen once; the top ten hold more than 7.5%. Specimen: peripheral blood. This clonotype was sampled from a woman in her fifties or sixties with COVID-19, enrolled during active disease.

In DNA form, the CDR3 reads TGTGCCAGCAGCTTAAGGGCGGGACTAGCAACGAATGAGCAGTTCTTC. Its translation: CASSLRAGLATNEQFF. J is TRBJ2-1 and V is TRBV7-3; 9 bases line up with TRBD2. Germline V gene data show CDR1 as SGHTA and CDR2 as FQGTGA. V was clipped by 1 base and J by 7 bases; unmatched bases: 8. The CDR3 runs to 16 residues.